This note documents a single T cell receptor (beta chain) sequence. Its antigen is unknown. Trimming removed 5 bases from V and 0 bases from J, with 8 bases in between. CDR3 size: 14 residues. CDR1 LNHDA and CDR2 SQIVND come from the germline V gene (reference sequence). This entry comes from a study of T cell responses to AZD1222 COVID-19 vaccine. Study observations and caveats: Reports indicate that nearly half of spike-specific TCRs are directed at unmutated variant regions. The breadth and depth of Spike-specific TCRs increased once two AZD1222 doses had been given. Spike regions recognized by vaccine-associated CD4 TCRs spanned the protein, led by 160-218 and 743-854. Most donors were white British, females outnumbered males, and clonal diversity was possibly underestimated.

Some clones are missing from TCRdb's copy, which holds only in-frame ones; the method was immunoSEQ multiplex PCR. The sample includes some 120,000 clones, less than 90% of them seen just once. The chain uses TRBV19 and TRBJ1-5; TRBD1 is a possible D gene (5 bases). The receptor's source is an adult in good health. The specimen was peripheral blood, collected on day 0 of AZD1222 vaccination. CDR3 sequence reads: CASSRGFSNQPQHF. The CDR3, as DNA: TGTGCCAGTAGTCGGGGGTTTAGCAATCAGCCCCAGCATTTT.